This TCR beta chain was captured by sequencing in a study of T cell changes during pregnancy in multiple sclerosis. Germline lookup yields CDR1 KGHSH and CDR2 LQKENI. V lost 5 bases, J lost 3 bases, and 6 bases stayed unmatched. The CDR3 runs 14 residues. The protocol was immunoSEQ multiplex PCR, while the TCRdb copy is restricted to in-frame clones and leaves out a portion. The sample has 70,000 to 95,000 clones, 75% to 95% seen once. The material sequenced was CD4+ T cells from peripheral blood mononuclear cells, taken in the second trimester of pregnancy. The sequence derives from a female donor with multiple sclerosis, enrolled in a pregnancy study. This sequence joins TRBV18 and TRBJ1-1, with TRBD1 matching over 7 bases. In DNA form, the CDR3 reads TGTGCCAGCTCAGCAACACAGGGGTACACTGAAGCTTTCTTT. Translated, it gives CASSATQGYTEAFF.